The 19 T cell receptor beta chains given below trace back to one sample, sequenced in a study of regulatory T cells in long-lasting Graves disease. As to time point: newly diagnosed GD, antithyroid drugs for less than 3 months. PBMC-derived RNA was used for the TCR library. In building TCR beta libraries, iRepertoire HTBI primers were used together with Arm-PCR of CDR3 regions. TCRdb used MiXCR to reprocess the multiplex PCR reads, holding one entry per CDR3 protein. The data hold 360,000 or so distinct CDR3 sequences, with around 15% observed a single time. The data were also submitted as part of a second study, on T cells in Graves' hyperthyroidism and ophthalmopathy.

This specimen was peripheral blood mononuclear cells (PBMCs), taken at new diagnosis, from a patient treated with antithyroid drugs. The receptor set was obtained from a woman aged 18 to 35 with Graves disease.

This clonotype came up many times. This CDR3 reads CASTPEMGGYGYTF. DNA for the CDR3: TGTGCCAGCACCCCCGAGATGGGCGGCTATGGCTACACCTTC. This chain links TRBV6-4 with TRBJ1-2; D call uncertain. The length of the CDR3 is 14 residues. Germline V gives CDR1 MRHNA, CDR2 SNTAGT. V lost 7 bases and J 4 bases, leaving 16 bases between the germline ends.

The rearrangement uses TRBV19 and TRBJ1-1; D not certain. V lost 1 base and J 7 bases, leaving 10 bases between the germline ends. Per the germline V gene, CDR1 is LNHDA and CDR2 is SQIVND (reference sequence). CDR3 size: 13 residues. The DNA of the CDR3 is TGTGCCAGTAGTATAGGGCAGAGTCGTGAAGCTTTCTTT. This codes for CASSIGQSREAFF.

Turning to this clonotype: A clone one base away is much larger, so this may be a read error. The CDR3 carries no conserved terminal phenylalanine or tryptophan, so it likely arises from a read error. The chain combines TRBV6-1 with TRBJ2-1; TRBD2 matches at 10 bases. This CDR3 comprises 17 residues. Losses at the gene ends were 7 bases for V and 4 bases for J; bases not matched to a gene: 13. Germline V gives CDR1 MNHNS, CDR2 SASEGT. CDR3 sequence (DNA): TGTGCCAGCAACCACGGCGCTAGCGGGGGCCAATACAATGAGCAGTTCCTC. Encoded protein: CASNHGASGGQYNEQFL.

In its sample, this clonotype was seen many times. The chain combines TRBV2 with TRBJ1-2; TRBD1 might be the D (6 bases). The germline gives CDR1 SNHLY, CDR2 FYNNEI. V dropped 7 bases and J dropped 8 bases, with 20 bases sitting between them. This CDR3 comprises 14 residues. This CDR3 reads CASKWATGGGGYTF. DNA of the CDR3: TGTGCCAGCAAGTGGGCGACAGGCGGCGGCGGCTACACCTTC.

Ten or more counts support this clonotype. The J gene is TRBJ2-1, the V gene TRBV20-1; weak D call: TRBD2 (5 bases). V lost 0 bases to trimming and J lost 4 bases, with 10 bases between them. CDR3 size: 14 residues. Germline V lookup: CDR1 DFQATT, CDR2 SNEGSKA (reference sequence). Here the CDR3 reads CSARDSTRYNEQFF. CDR3 in DNA: TGCAGTGCTAGAGATAGTACTAGATACAATGAGCAGTTCTTC.

The V gene is TRBV10-3, the J gene TRBJ1-2; 8 nucleotides align to TRBD1. CDR1 is ENHRY, CDR2 SYGVKD, per germline. Trimming at V came to 6 bases and at J to 7 bases, leaving 7 bases not matched to a gene. There are 13 residues in the CDR3. The CDR3 DNA is TGTGCCATCAGGGCCGACAGGGGCTGTGGCTACACCTTC. Residues: CAIRADRGCGYTF.

This clonotype was seen many times. V gene TRBV3-1 combines with J gene TRBJ2-7; D possibly matches TRBD1 or TRBD2 (5 bases each). The CDR3 contains 15 residues. The V gene lost 4 bases and the J gene lost 0 bases, with 13 bases spanning the gap. Germline V CDR1 and CDR2: LGHDT, YNNKEL (reference sequence). CDR3: CASSPYPGPSYEQYF. The CDR3 bases are TGTGCCAGCAGCCCCTACCCGGGACCCTCCTACGAGCAGTACTTC.

This clonotype was found many times. The gene calls are TRBV6-1 and TRBJ2-2, with a possible D match to TRBD2 (5 bases). This CDR3 is 13 amino acids long. Looked up from germline, CDR1 is MNHNS and CDR2 is SASEGT. V was clipped by 8 bases and J by 2 bases, with 9 bases between them. CDR3 in DNA: TGTGCCAGCGGACTCTCAAACACCGGGGAGCTGTTTTTT. Residues: CASGLSNTGELFF.

This clonotype was counted at least ten times. The chain joins TRBV28 to TRBJ1-1; D not certain. This CDR3 is built from 16 residues. The germline V gene encodes CDR1 MDHEN and CDR2 SYDVKM. V shed 8 bases and J shed 1 base, with 20 bases lying between them. CDR3 coding DNA: TGTGCCAGCGGGGAGGGAGACAAAGTAAAGAACACTGAAGCTTTCTTT. It translates to CASGEGDKVKNTEAFF.

In its sample, this clonotype was seen many times. V usage is TRBV13 and J usage is TRBJ1-1; D is unresolved. This CDR3 contains 14 residues. Germline V gene data show CDR1 as PRHDT and CDR2 as FYEKMQ (reference sequence). V gave up 3 bases and J gave up 1 base, with 9 bases separating them. The CDR3 here is CASSFGRKNTEAFF. The CDR3 DNA follows: TGTGCCAGCAGCTTTGGACGGAAGAACACTGAAGCTTTCTTT.

There are many counts of this clonotype. The chain employs TRBV7-9 and TRBJ2-7; 12 positions agree with TRBD2. The germline V gene encodes CDR1 SEHNR and CDR2 FQNEAQ (reference sequence). The CDR3 totals 15 residues. The V and J ends lost 5 bases and 5 bases, in that order; junction bases with no gene match: 7. CDR3: CASSPLAGGPNEQYF. The CDR3 DNA reads as TGTGCCAGCAGCCCCCTAGCGGGAGGGCCCAACGAGCAGTACTTC. The variable domain in full, with the rest retrieved from reference TRBV7-9 and TRBJ2-7, is DTGVSQNPRHKITKRGQNVTFRCDPISEHNRLYWYRQTLGQGPEFLTYFQNEAQLEKSRLLSDRFSAERPKGSFSTLEIQRTEQGDSAMYLCASSPLAGGPNEQYFGPGTRLTVT.

In its sample, this clonotype was seen many times. The chain carries TRBV7-9 and TRBJ2-5; 9 bases are shared with TRBD1. The trim removed 5 bases at V and 2 bases at J, leaving 3 bases unmatched. The CDR3 totals 14 residues. Germline lookup yields CDR1 SEHNR and CDR2 FQNEAQ (reference sequence). The CDR3 protein is CASSPDRGQETQYF. CDR3 DNA: TGTGCCAGCAGCCCGGACAGGGGACAAGAGACCCAGTACTTC.

This clonotype appeared many times. The chain uses TRBV12-3 or TRBV12-4 and TRBJ1-1, with D hard to call. CDR3 length equals 13 residues. Trimming cost V 5 bases and J 6 bases, with 13 bases left between them. CDR3 protein: CASSPPGGSEAFF. The CDR3 coding sequence is TGTGCCAGCAGTCCCCCGGGCGGGTCTGAAGCTTTCTTT.

CDR3 coding DNA: TGTGCCAGCCGGGTGAACTATGGCTACACCTTC. Protein sequence: CASRVNYGYTF. The rearrangement links TRBV2 to TRBJ1-2; D gene ambiguous. This CDR3 contains 11 residues. Trimming took off 8 bases at V and 2 bases at J, with 6 bases between the two ends. Germline V lookup: CDR1 SNHLY, CDR2 FYNNEI.

A few counts support this clonotype. The chain links TRBV5-1 to TRBJ1-2; D remains unclear. Germline CDR1 is SGHRS and CDR2 is YFSETQ. V shed 0 bases and J shed 5 bases, with 20 bases lying between them. CDR3 length equals 17 residues. This chain's CDR3 is CASSLGSRTELIYGYTF. The DNA of the CDR3 is TGCGCCAGCAGCTTGGGATCGAGGACGGAACTTATTTATGGCTACACCTTC. Supplemented by reference TRBV5-1 and TRBJ1-2, the full variable domain reads KAGVTQTPRYLIKTRGQQVTLSCSPISGHRSVSWYQQTPGQGLQFLFEYFSETQRNKGNFPGRFSGRQFSNSRSEMNVSTLELGDSALYLCASSLGSRTELIYGYTFGSGTRLTVV.

This clonotype occurred a few times. This chain links TRBV5-5 with TRBJ2-7; D is undetermined. Trimming removed 4 bases from V and 1 base from J, with 9 bases in between. CDR1 and CDR2 from the germline V gene are SGHKS and YYEKEE (reference sequence). The CDR3 has 13 residues. CDR3 sequence (DNA): TGTGCCAGCAGCATGACGAATTCCTACGAGCAGTACTTC. Protein product: CASSMTNSYEQYF.

This clonotype was seen repeatedly, ten times or more. The rearrangement joins TRBV6-5 to TRBJ2-7; 14 bases map to TRBD2. V lost 2 bases, J lost 7 bases, and 4 bases stayed unmatched. From germline, CDR1 is MNHEY and CDR2 SVGAGI. There are 15 residues in the CDR3. The CDR3 spells CASSYRGLAGEEQYF. The CDR3 bases are TGTGCCAGCAGTTACCGGGGACTAGCGGGAGAGGAGCAGTACTTC.

The rearrangement links TRBV6-4 to TRBJ2-7; no firm D call. The CDR3 consists of 13 residues. Trimming left V 5 bases short and J 3 bases short, with 11 bases between. Germline V gene lookup returns CDR1 MRHNA and CDR2 SNTAGT. This CDR3 is CASSYGSRYEQYF. The CDR3 DNA sequence: TGTGCCAGCAGTTATGGATCTCGCTACGAGCAGTACTTC.

The table lists this clonotype with many counts. The chain recombines TRBV9 with TRBJ2-1; D gene uncertain. V lost 3 bases and J lost 4, with 17 bases in between. Per germline, CDR1 SGDLS and CDR2 YYNGEE. CDR3 length: 16 amino acids. This CDR3 is CASSAGPPSNYNEQFF. The CDR3 DNA is TGTGCCAGCAGCGCAGGCCCCCCAAGTAATTACAATGAGCAGTTCTTC.